Each of the 5 T cell receptor beta chains below was sequenced from the same sample in a study of post-analysis software for immune sequencing data. Overall study results and limits: Higher frequency in patients than in controls was seen for five TRBV segments, with TRBV5-6, TRBV5-1 and TRBV20-1 among them.

No antigen is known for these receptors. Presence of unique molecular identifiers characterized the TCR beta cDNA libraries. TCRdb redid the calling of the PCR reads with MiXCR, one entry per CDR3 protein. The repertoire includes hundreds of thousands of distinct CDR3 sequences, over 30% of them detected once, and roughly 8.2% sits in the top ten. The sequencing sample was made of blood. These receptors were collected from a girl aged 2 to 10 with multiple sclerosis.

This chain connects TRBV20-1 to TRBJ2-4; the D gene could be TRBD1 or TRBD2 (5 bases each). The tail of the sequence fits TRBJ2-7 better, so the J call may be wrong. The CDR3 is made up of 15 amino acids. Germline values: CDR1 DFQATT, CDR2 SNEGSKA (reference sequence). CDR3 in DNA: TGCAGTGCACACCCCTTGGGGGAAAGACCTCACGAGCAGTACTTC. Translated: CSAHPLGERPHEQYF.

This sequence joins TRBV7-8 and TRBJ1-2, with 7 bases lining up with TRBD1. V shed 5 bases and J 7 bases; nucleotides not matched to a gene: 13. This CDR3 has 15 residues. The germline V gene encodes CDR1 SGHVS and CDR2 FQNEAQ. Here the CDR3 reads CASSQNRGGLSGYTF. The CDR3, as DNA: TGTGCCAGCAGCCAGAACAGGGGCGGACTTTCTGGCTACACCTTC.

This clonotype has just a few counts. This chain links TRBV5-1 with TRBJ1-5; TRBD1 matches at 7 bases. This CDR3 has 15 amino acids. Germline loops: CDR1 SGHRS, CDR2 YFSETQ. The V gene end was trimmed by 0 bases and the J gene end by 6 bases; junction bases not matched to a gene: 6. The CDR3 protein is CASSLGQGESQPQHF. CDR3 nucleotides: TGCGCCAGCAGCTTGGGACAGGGAGAAAGTCAGCCCCAGCATTTT.

The chain recombines TRBV7-8 with TRBJ2-1; 8 bases align to TRBD2. After removal of 0 bases from V and 15 bases from J, the junction contained 10 bases not matched to a gene. CDR3 size: 14 residues. Germline assignment: CDR1 SGHVS and CDR2 FQNEAQ. The CDR3 reads CASSLARKREPRFF. CDR3 nucleotide sequence: TGTGCCAGCAGCTTAGCCCGAAAGCGGGAGCCACGGTTCTTC.

Comments on this clonotype: At one of its ends the junction is not consistent with the germline gene, which may arise from a read error. This chain joins TRBV6-1 and TRBJ2-4, with 10 bases matching TRBD1. Germline lookup yields CDR1 MNHNS and CDR2 SASEGT. The CDR3 totals 15 residues. CDR3 DNA sequence: TGTGTCAGCAGTGCTACCGGGACAGGGGCGAACATTCAGTACTTC. Protein product: CVSSATGTGANIQYF.